Listed here is a single T cell receptor (beta chain). The antigen remains unidentified. Patients selected for sequencing had displayed CD8+CD57+ cell expansion by flow cytometry. The data originate from a study of CD8+CD57+ T cells in acquired aplastic anemia. Trimming cost V 5 bases and J 3 bases, with 20 bases left between them. CDR1 and CDR2 (germline): LNHNV, YYDKDF (reference sequence). The CDR3 consists of 18 residues. Genomic DNA templated the TCR beta VDJ and CDR3 profiling. TCRdb ran MiXCR on the reads and lists one entry per CDR3 protein. The sample has more than 150,000 distinct CDR3 sequences, approximately 51% seen once; the top ten hold 2.5% to 4%. Regarding the study as a whole: Around 30 sequences, all CD8+ CDR3, were shared between patients and controls. No significant difference in CD8+ Simpson's diversity was found between patients and controls.

The receptor was isolated from a human donor with aplastic anemia. Source material: sorted CD4+, CD8+, or CD8+CD57+ T cells (not recorded which) from PBMCs. V is TRBV15 and J is TRBJ1-6; D is possibly TRBD1 (6 bases). CDR3: CATSPPPGQPYYNSPLHF. DNA for the CDR3: TGTGCCACCAGCCCTCCTCCAGGACAGCCTTACTATAATTCACCCCTCCACTTT.